This T cell receptor (beta chain) derives from a study of PD-L1 blockade in urothelial cancer. The wider study: Blood analysis took place 3 weeks (second dose) and 6 weeks after treatment start. T cells were recovered from blood samples at a median of 141,255.

The time point here: pretreatment peripheral blood. Profiling relied on immunoSEQ multiplex PCR, and the TCRdb table lists in-frame clones only, not all of them. This table has fewer than 80,000 clones, 81% appearing once. This CDR3 contains 15 residues. Trimming removed 2 bases from V and 3 bases from J; junction bases left unmatched: 7. Germline V lookup: CDR1 ENHRY, CDR2 SYGVKD. This chain joins TRBV10-3 and TRBJ2-7, with 7 nucleotides matching TRBD1. The TCR comes from a man between 65 and 85 years old with urothelial cancer. Material: PBMCs, obtained around atezolizumab (anti-PD-L1) treatment. The CDR3 bases are TGTGCCATCAGTGAGACCGGGACAGTGAACTACGAGCAGTACTTC. Its protein is CAISETGTVNYEQYF.